This entry describes one T cell receptor beta chain. The antigen remains unidentified. This sample was included in a study of T cells in narcolepsy. Study findings and constraints: Autoreactive HCRT-specific and TRIB2-specific clonotypes were marked in same-patient CSF-versus-blood CD4+ comparisons.

The CDR3 has 15 residues. CDR1 and CDR2 (germline): KGHSH, LQKENI. V was trimmed by 0 bases and J by 7 bases, leaving 12 bases between them. The repertoire was sequenced with immunoSEQ multiplex PCR; TCRdb's copy has only in-frame clones and lacks some. The sample records approximately 26,000 clones, 81% being singletons. The chain combines TRBV18 with TRBJ2-2, with D unclear. This receptor was taken from a human donor in good health. The sample comprised memory (CD45RA-) CD4+ T cells from blood. The CDR3 sequence: CASSPPNGLGGELFF. The CDR3 bases are TGTGCCAGCTCACCACCCAATGGATTGGGCGGGGAGCTGTTTTTT.